This T cell receptor beta chain was recovered during a study of Japanese encephalitis immunity and Zika vaccine responses. As for the study in general: Some participants got one YFV vaccine dose before ZPIV; others were flavivirus-naive. For flavivirus-naive ZPIV recipients, samples came at weeks 2, 6 and 52.

Whole-study results and caveats: Repertoires grouped by participant, suggesting no public TCRs between individuals.

The germline CDR1 and CDR2 sequences are SGHAT and FQNNGV. The CDR3 runs 14 residues. V was pared by 5 bases and J by 5 bases, with 8 bases of the junction left unmatched. From the 5' RACE reads, TCRdb called clonotypes with MiXCR, one entry per CDR3 protein. The data contain approximately 240 distinct CDR3 sequences, around 7% of them singletons. About this clonotype itself: A much more abundant neighbour one base away suggests this may be a read error.

PBMCs were CFSE-labeled and cultured for 6 to 7 days with peptide pools at approximately 0.99 ug/mL each. The sort collected unfixed, live, CD56-CD19-CD16-CD3+CD4+ CFSE-low proliferating CD4 T cells. The chain uses TRBV11-2 and TRBJ1-1; 7 bases are shared with TRBD1. This receptor was obtained from an adult woman who received an inactivated Zika virus vaccine. This specimen was antigen-activated CD4+ T cells from blood, cultured, taken during a Zika inactivated vaccine study. The CDR3 is CASSHIGGETEAFF. CDR3 bases: TGTGCCAGCAGCCATATAGGGGGCGAAACTGAAGCTTTCTTT.